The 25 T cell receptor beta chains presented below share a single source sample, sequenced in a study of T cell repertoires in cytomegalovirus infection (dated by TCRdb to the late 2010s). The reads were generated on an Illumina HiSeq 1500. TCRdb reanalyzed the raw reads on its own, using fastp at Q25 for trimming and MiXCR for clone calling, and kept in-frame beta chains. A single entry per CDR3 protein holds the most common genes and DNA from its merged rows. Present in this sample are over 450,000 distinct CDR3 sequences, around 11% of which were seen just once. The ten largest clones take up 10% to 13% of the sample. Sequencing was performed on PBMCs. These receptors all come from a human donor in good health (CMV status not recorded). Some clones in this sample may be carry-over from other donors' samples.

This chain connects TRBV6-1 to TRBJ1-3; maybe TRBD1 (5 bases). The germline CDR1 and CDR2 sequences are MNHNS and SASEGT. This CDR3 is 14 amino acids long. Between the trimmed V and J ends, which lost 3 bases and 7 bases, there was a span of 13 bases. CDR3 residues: CASSDDGGSNTIYF. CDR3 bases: TGTGCCAGCAGTGACGATGGGGGTTCGAACACCATATATTTT.

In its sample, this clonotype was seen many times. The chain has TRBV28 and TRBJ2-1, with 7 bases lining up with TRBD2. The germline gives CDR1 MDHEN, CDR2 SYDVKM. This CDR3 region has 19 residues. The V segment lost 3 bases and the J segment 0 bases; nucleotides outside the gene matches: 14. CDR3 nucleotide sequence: TGTGCCAGCAGTTTGCCCGACGGCGGGAGTGAGGGCTCCTACAATGAGCAGTTCTTC. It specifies CASSLPDGGSEGSYNEQFF.

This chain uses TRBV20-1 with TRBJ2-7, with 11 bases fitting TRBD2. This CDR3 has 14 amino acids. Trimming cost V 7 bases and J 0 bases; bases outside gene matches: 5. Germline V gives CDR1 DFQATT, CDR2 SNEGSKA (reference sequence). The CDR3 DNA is TGCAGTGGGCTAGCGGGAGGACTCTCCTACGAGCAGTACTTC. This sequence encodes CSGLAGGLSYEQYF.

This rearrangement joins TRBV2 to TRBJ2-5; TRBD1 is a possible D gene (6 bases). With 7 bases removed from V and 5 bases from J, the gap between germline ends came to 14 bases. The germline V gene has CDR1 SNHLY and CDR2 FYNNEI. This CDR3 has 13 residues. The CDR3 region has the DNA TGTGCCAGCACGGGACAAGCAAGGGAGACCCAGTACTTC. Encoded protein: CASTGQARETQYF. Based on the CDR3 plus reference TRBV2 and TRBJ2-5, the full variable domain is EPEVTQTPSHQVTQMGQEVILRCVPISNHLYFYWYRQILGQKVEFLVSFYNNEISEKSEIFDDQFSVERPDGSNFTLKIRSTKLEDSAMYFCASTGQARETQYFGPGTRLLVL.

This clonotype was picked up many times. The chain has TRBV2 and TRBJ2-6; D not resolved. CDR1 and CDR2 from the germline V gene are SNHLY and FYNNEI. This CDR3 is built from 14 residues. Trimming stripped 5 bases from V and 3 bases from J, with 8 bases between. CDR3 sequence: CASSIAIGANVLTF. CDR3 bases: TGTGCCAGCAGTATAGCAATTGGGGCCAACGTCCTGACTTTC.

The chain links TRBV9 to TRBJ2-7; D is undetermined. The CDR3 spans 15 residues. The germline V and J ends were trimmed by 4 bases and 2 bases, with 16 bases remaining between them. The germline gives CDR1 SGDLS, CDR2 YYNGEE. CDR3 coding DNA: TGTGCCAGCAGCCCAGACGTCCTCCTCCCCTACGAGCAGTACTTC. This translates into CASSPDVLLPYEQYF.

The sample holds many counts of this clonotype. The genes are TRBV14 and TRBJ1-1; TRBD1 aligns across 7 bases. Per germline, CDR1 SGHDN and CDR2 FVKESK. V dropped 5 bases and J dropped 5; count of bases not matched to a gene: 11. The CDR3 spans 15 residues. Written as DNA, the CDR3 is TGTGCCAGCAGCAATAAGAACAGGGGAGGGACTGAAGCTTTCTTT. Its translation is CASSNKNRGGTEAFF.

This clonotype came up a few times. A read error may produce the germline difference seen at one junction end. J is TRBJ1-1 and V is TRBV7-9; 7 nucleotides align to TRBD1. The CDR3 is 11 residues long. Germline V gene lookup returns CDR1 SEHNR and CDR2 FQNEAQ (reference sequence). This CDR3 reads CASRGVAEAFF. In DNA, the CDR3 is TGTGCGAGCAGGGGGGTGGCTGAAGCTTTCTTT.

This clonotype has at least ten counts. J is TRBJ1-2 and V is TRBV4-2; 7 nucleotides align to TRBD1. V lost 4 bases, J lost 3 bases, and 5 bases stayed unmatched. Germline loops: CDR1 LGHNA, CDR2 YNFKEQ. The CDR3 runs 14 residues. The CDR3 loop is CASSLWDSDYGYTF. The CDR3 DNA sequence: TGTGCCAGCAGCCTCTGGGACAGCGACTATGGCTACACCTTC.

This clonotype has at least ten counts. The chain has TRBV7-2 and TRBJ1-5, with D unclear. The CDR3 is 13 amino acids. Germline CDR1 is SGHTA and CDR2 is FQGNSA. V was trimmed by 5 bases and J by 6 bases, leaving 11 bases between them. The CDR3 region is CASSRRDGQPQHF. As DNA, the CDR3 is TGTGCCAGCAGCCGGAGGGATGGTCAGCCCCAGCATTTT. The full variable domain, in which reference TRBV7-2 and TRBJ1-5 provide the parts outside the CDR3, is GAGVSQSPSNKVTEKGKDVELRCDPISGHTALYWYRQSLGQGLEFLIYFQGNSAPDKSGLPSDRFSAERTGGSVSTLTIQRTQQEDSAVYLCASSRRDGQPQHFGDGTRLSIL.

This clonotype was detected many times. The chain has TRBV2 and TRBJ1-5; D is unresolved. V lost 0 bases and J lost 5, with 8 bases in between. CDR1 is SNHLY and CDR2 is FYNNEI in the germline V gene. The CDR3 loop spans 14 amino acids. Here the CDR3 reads CASSEAAGDQPQHF. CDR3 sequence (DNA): TGTGCCAGCAGTGAAGCAGCCGGAGATCAGCCCCAGCATTTT.

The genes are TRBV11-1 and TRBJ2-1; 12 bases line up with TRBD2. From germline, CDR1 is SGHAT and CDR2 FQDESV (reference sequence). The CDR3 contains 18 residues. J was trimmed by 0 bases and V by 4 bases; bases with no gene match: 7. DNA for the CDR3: TGTGCCAGCAGCTCTGGACTAGCGGGAAAGGTCTCCTACAATGAGCAGTTCTTC. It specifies CASSSGLAGKVSYNEQFF.

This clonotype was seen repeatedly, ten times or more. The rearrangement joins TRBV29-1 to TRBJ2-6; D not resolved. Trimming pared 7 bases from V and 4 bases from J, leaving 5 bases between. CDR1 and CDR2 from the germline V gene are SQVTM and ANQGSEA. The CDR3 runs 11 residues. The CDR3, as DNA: TGCAGCGCTACCGGGGCCAACGTCCTGACTTTC. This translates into CSATGANVLTF.

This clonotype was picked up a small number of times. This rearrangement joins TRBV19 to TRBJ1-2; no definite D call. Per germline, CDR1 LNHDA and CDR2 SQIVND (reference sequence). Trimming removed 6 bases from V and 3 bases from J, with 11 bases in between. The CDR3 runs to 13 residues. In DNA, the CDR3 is TGTGCCAGTAGGCGATCGGACGACTATGGCTACACCTTC. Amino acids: CASRRSDDYGYTF.

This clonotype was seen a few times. For the CDR3, the DNA is TGTGCCAGCGGGGAACTAGCGGGAGAGACCCAGTACTTC. Translation: CASGELAGETQYF. The J gene is TRBJ2-5, the V gene TRBV12-3 or TRBV12-4, with TRBD2 identical over 9 bases. The CDR3 is made up of 13 amino acids. With V trimmed by 8 bases and J by 4 bases, 5 bases remained unmatched.

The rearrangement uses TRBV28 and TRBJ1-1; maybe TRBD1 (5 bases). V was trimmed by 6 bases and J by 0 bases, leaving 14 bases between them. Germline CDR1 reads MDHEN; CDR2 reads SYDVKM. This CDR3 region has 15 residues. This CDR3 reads CASRRGGTVNTEAFF. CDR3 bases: TGTGCCAGCAGGCGGGGGGGGACGGTGAACACTGAAGCTTTCTTT.

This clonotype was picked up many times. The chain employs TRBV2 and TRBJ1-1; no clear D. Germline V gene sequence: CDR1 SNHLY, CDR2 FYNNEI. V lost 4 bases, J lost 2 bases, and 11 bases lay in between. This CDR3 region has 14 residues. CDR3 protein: CASSVVRGNTEAFF. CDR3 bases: TGTGCCAGCAGTGTGGTCCGGGGTAACACTGAAGCTTTCTTT.

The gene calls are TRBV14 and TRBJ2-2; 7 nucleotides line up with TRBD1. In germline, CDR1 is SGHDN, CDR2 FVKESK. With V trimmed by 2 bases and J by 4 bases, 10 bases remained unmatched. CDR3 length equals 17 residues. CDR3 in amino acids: CASSQPGRGPRTGELFF. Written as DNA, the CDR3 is TGTGCCAGCAGCCAACCGGGAAGGGGGCCTCGCACCGGGGAGCTGTTTTTT.

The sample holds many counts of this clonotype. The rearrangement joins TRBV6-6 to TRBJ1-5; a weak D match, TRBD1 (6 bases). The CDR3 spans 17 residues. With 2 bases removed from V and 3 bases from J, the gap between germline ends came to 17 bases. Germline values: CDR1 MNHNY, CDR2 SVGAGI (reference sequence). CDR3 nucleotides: TGTGCCAGCAGTTACCCCTTCAGACAGGCAACCAATCAGCCCCAGCATTTT. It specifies CASSYPFRQATNQPQHF.

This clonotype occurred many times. CDR3 sequence reads: CATSVSEIAGGSVYEQFF. CDR3 DNA sequence: TGTGCCACCAGTGTGTCAGAGATAGCGGGAGGATCGGTATATGAGCAGTTCTTC. V gene TRBV24-1 combines with J gene TRBJ2-1, with TRBD2 matching over 10 bases. The junction had 17 bases not matched to a gene; V was cut back by 5 bases and J by 8 bases. The CDR3 has 18 residues. Germline loops: CDR1 KGHDR, CDR2 SFDVKD.

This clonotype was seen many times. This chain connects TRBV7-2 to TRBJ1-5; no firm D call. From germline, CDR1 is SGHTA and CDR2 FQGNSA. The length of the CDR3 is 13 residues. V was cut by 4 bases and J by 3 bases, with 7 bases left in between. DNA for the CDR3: TGTGCCAGCAGCTGGAAGACCAATCAGCCCCAGCATTTT. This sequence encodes CASSWKTNQPQHF.

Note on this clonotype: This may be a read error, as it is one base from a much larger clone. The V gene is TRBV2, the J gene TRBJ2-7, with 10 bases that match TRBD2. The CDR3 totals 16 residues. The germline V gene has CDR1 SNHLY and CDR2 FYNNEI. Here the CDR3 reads CVSSDPSSGSLYEQYF. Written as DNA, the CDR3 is TGTGTCAGCAGTGATCCCTCTAGCGGGAGTTTATACGAGCAGTACTTC.

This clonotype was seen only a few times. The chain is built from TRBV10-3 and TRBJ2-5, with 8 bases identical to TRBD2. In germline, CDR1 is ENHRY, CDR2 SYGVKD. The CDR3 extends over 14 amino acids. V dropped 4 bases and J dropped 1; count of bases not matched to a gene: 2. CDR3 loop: CAISVGTSQETQYF. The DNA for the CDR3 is TGTGCCATCAGTGTCGGGACTAGCCAAGAGACCCAGTACTTC.

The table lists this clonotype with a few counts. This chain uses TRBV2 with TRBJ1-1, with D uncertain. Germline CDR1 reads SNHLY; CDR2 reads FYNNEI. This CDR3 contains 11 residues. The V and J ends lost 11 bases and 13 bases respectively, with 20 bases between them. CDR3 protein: CAVRQREADFF. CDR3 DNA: TGTGCCGTTCGTCAAAGGGAAGCTGATTTCTTT.

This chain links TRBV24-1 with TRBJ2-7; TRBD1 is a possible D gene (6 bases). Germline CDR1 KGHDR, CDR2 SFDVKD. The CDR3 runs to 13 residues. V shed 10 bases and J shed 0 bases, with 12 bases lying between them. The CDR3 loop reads CATVRDTSYEQYF. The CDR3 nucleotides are TGTGCCACGGTCCGGGACACCTCCTACGAGCAGTACTTC.